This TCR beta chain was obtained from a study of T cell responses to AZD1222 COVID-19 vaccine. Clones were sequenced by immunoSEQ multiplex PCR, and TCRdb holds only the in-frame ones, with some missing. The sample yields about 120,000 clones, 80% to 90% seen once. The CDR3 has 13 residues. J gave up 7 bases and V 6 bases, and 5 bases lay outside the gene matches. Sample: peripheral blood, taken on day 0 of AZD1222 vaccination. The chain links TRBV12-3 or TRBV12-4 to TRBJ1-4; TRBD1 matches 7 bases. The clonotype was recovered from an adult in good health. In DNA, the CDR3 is TGTGCCAGCAGCCCAGGGGGTAGTGAAAAACTGTTTTTT. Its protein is CASSPGGSEKLFF.